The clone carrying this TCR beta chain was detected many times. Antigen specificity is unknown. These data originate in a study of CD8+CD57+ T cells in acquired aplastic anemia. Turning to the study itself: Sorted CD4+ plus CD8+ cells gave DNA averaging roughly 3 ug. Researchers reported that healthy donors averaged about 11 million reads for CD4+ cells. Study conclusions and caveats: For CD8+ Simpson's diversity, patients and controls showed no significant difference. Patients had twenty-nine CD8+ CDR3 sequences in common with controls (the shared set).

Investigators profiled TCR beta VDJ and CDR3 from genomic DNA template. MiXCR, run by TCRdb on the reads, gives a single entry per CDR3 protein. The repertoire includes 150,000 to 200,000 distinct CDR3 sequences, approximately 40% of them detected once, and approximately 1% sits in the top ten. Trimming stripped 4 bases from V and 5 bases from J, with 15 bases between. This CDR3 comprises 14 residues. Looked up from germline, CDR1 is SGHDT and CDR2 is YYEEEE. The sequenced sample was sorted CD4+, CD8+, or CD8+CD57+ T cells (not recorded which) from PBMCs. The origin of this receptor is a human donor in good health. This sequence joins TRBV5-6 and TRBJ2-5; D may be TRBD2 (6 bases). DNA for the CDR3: TGTGCCAGCAGCGTGTCGGGACTGAGGGAGACCCAGTACTTC. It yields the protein CASSVSGLRETQYF.